A single sample is the source of the 2 T cell receptor beta chains below, sequenced in a study of early T cells in non-severe SARS-CoV-2 infection. TCRdb processed the 5' RACE reads anew with MiXCR; each CDR3 protein has one entry. The sample has about 52,000 distinct CDR3 sequences; 6.2% are singletons. The specimen sequenced was whole blood. These receptors came from an adult who was a healthcare worker with PCR-confirmed SARS-CoV-2 infection or an uninfected control (not recorded which).

A few counts support this clonotype. The V gene is TRBV28, the J gene TRBJ1-5; D uncertain. V was pared by 9 bases and J by 3 bases, with 15 bases between. Germline values: CDR1 MDHEN, CDR2 SYDVKM. The CDR3 length is 14 residues. CDR3 sequence: CASITGSLNQPQHF. The CDR3, as DNA: TGTGCCAGTATTACCGGGTCCCTCAATCAGCCCCAGCATTTT.

The chain combines TRBV5-1 with TRBJ1-2; D ambiguous. The CDR3 has 14 residues. The germline V and J ends were trimmed by 0 bases and 0 bases, with 6 bases remaining between them. Germline loops: CDR1 SGHRS, CDR2 YFSETQ. CDR3 protein: CASSLDTANYGYTF. In DNA form, the CDR3 reads TGCGCCAGCAGCTTGGACACTGCTAACTATGGCTACACCTTC. The full variable domain, its missing parts supplied by reference TRBV5-1 and TRBJ1-2, is KAGVTQTPRYLIKTRGQQVTLSCSPISGHRSVSWYQQTPGQGLQFLFEYFSETQRNKGNFPGRFSGRQFSNSRSEMNVSTLELGDSALYLCASSLDTANYGYTFGSGTRLTVV.